One and the same sample provided the 29 T cell receptor beta chains below, sequenced in a study of blood T cell repertoires in COVID-19. This table comes from immunoSEQ multiplex PCR, and its TCRdb copy is limited to in-frame clones, with some not included. The sample holds 50,000 to 70,000 clones; roughly 80% are singletons and the top ten take about 3.5%. The sequencing sample was made of peripheral blood. These receptors were collected from a man aged 55-75 years with acute or convalescent COVID-19.

The rearrangement links TRBV5-1 to TRBJ1-2; D possibly corresponds to TRBD1 (5 bases). The CDR3 length is 15 residues. CDR1 is SGHRS and CDR2 is YFSETQ in the germline V gene. V lost 0 bases and J 3 bases, leaving 12 bases between the germline ends. The CDR3 here is CASSLAGGSDYGYTF. The CDR3, as DNA: TGCGCCAGCAGCTTGGCCGGGGGGAGCGACTATGGCTACACCTTC.

The chain joins TRBV7-2 to TRBJ1-2; 7 bases are shared with TRBD1. The V gene end was trimmed by 1 base and the J gene end by 3 bases; junction bases not matched to a gene: 5. Per the germline V gene, CDR1 is SGHTA and CDR2 is FQGNSA. The CDR3 extends over 15 amino acids. Here the CDR3 reads CASSLEGAGDYGYTF. The CDR3 DNA is TGTGCCAGCAGCTTAGAGGGGGCGGGTGACTATGGCTACACCTTC.

V gene TRBV7-8 combines with J gene TRBJ2-5; 15 bases line up with TRBD2. Germline values: CDR1 SGHVS, CDR2 FQNEAQ. Unmatched junction bases numbered 1, after V lost 5 bases and J lost 0 bases. This CDR3 contains 16 residues. In DNA, the CDR3 is TGTGCCAGCAGCGGGACTAGCGGGGGGAACCAAGAGACCCAGTACTTC. As protein: CASSGTSGGNQETQYF. Full variable domain (missing parts from reference TRBV7-8 and TRBJ2-5): GAGVSQSPRYKVAKRGQDVALRCDPISGHVSLFWYQQALGQGPEFLTYFQNEAQLDKSGLPSDRFFAERPEGSVSTLKIQRTQQEDSAVYLCASSGTSGGNQETQYFGPGTRLLVL.

V gene TRBV6-5 combines with J gene TRBJ1-4, with a tentative D call TRBD1 (5 bases). The V gene's germline CDR1 is MNHEY and CDR2 SVGAGI. CDR3 length: 13 residues. Trimming took off 2 bases at V and 5 bases at J, with 6 bases between the two ends. CDR3 amino acids: CASSYNRNEKLFF. CDR3 DNA: TGTGCCAGCAGTTACAACAGGAATGAAAAACTGTTTTTT.

This clone has a handful of counts. The rearrangement links TRBV15 to TRBJ1-2, with a possible D match to TRBD1 (5 bases). The V gene's germline CDR1 is LNHNV and CDR2 YYDKDF (reference sequence). The CDR3 is made up of 14 amino acids. The V and J ends lost 1 base and 3 bases respectively, with 9 bases between them. This CDR3 reads CATSRGGADYGYTF. Written as DNA, the CDR3 is TGTGCCACCAGCAGAGGGGGCGCGGACTATGGCTACACCTTC.

This clone was detected only a few times. J is TRBJ2-5 and V is TRBV4-1; 9 bases are a match to TRBD1. The V segment lost 1 base and the J segment 3 bases; nucleotides outside the gene matches: 6. The CDR3 spans 16 residues. Germline V lookup: CDR1 MGHRA, CDR2 YSYEKL. The CDR3 here is CASSQGQGGLEETQYF. CDR3 coding DNA: TGCGCCAGCAGCCAAGGACAGGGGGGCCTGGAAGAGACCCAGTACTTC.

Remarks on this clone: The junction shows a germline mismatch at one end, possibly a read error. The rearrangement joins TRBV2 to TRBJ1-3; 9 bases agree with TRBD1. Per germline, CDR1 SNHLY and CDR2 FYNNEI. The CDR3 loop spans 13 amino acids. In DNA, the CDR3 is TGTGCCAGCAGTGATCAGGGGGGGGACAGGGAACATTTT. Translation: CASSDQGGDREHF.

This clone is a singleton in its sample. The chain employs TRBV4-2 and TRBJ1-6, with D unclear. The CDR3 covers 16 residues. CDR1 is LGHNA and CDR2 is YNFKEQ in the germline V gene. V dropped 0 bases and J dropped 2 bases, with 8 bases sitting between them. The CDR3 DNA reads TGTGCCAGCAGCCAAGACGAGAGGGCCTATAATTCACCCCTCCACTTT. Translation: CASSQDERAYNSPLHF.

The chain joins TRBV19 to TRBJ1-1, with a weak D call TRBD1 (6 bases). This CDR3 is built from 13 residues. The germline V gene encodes CDR1 LNHDA and CDR2 SQIVND (reference sequence). V was clipped by 3 bases and J by 7 bases, with 12 bases between them. The CDR3 sequence is CASSIREDSEAFF. CDR3 coding DNA: TGTGCCAGTAGTATCCGAGAGGACAGTGAAGCTTTCTTT.

This chain connects TRBV19 to TRBJ1-2; 7 bases are a match to TRBD1. CDR1 LNHDA and CDR2 SQIVND come from the germline V gene (reference sequence). V lost 7 bases to trimming and J lost 4 bases; unmatched junction nucleotides: 9. The CDR3 contains 14 residues. CDR3 DNA: TGTGCCAGTACCCCTCAGGGGGTTATCTATGGCTACACCTTC. It specifies CASTPQGVIYGYTF.

The rearrangement links TRBV19 to TRBJ1-5; weak D call: TRBD1 (5 bases). CDR3 length: 16 residues. V dropped 7 bases and J dropped 7 bases, with 23 bases sitting between them. Germline V gives CDR1 LNHDA, CDR2 SQIVND (reference sequence). The chain's CDR3 is CASMGRAATKEQPQHF. In DNA, the CDR3 is TGTGCCAGTATGGGCAGGGCGGCTACTAAGGAACAGCCCCAGCATTTT.

The chain employs TRBV5-1 and TRBJ2-3, with 7 positions matching TRBD1. CDR3 length equals 15 residues. Germline V lookup: CDR1 SGHRS, CDR2 YFSETQ. After removal of 5 bases from V and 6 bases from J, the junction contained 12 bases not matched to a gene. CDR3 protein: CASRDGTARVDTQYF. The DNA for the CDR3 is TGCGCCAGCAGAGATGGGACAGCGAGGGTGGATACGCAGTATTTT.

The chain links TRBV6-1 to TRBJ2-7; D may be TRBD2 (7 bases). The germline gives CDR1 MNHNS, CDR2 SASEGT. V was trimmed by 1 base and J by 5 bases, leaving 15 bases between them. The CDR3 loop spans 15 amino acids. In DNA, the CDR3 is TGTGCCAGCAGTGAAGGGGGCAGGGGAGGGGACGAGCAGTACTTC. Residues: CASSEGGRGGDEQYF.

The V call is TRBV6-6, the J call TRBJ2-3; 7 bases are shared with TRBD1. The CDR3 is 17 residues long. CDR1 MNHNY and CDR2 SVGAGI come from the germline V gene (reference sequence). V shed 5 bases, J shed 2 bases, and the junction held 13 bases outside the gene matches. CDR3 residues: CASSPRRGTAPTDTQYF. As DNA, the CDR3 is TGTGCCAGCAGTCCCCGCCGAGGGACAGCTCCCACAGATACGCAGTATTTT.

The chain employs TRBV5-6 and TRBJ2-7; no firm D call. The V and J ends lost 4 bases and 2 bases respectively, with 7 bases between them. Per the germline V gene, CDR1 is SGHDT and CDR2 is YYEEEE. CDR3 size: 12 residues. The CDR3 DNA reads as TGTGCCAGCAGCCTCTATACCTACGAGCAGTACTTC. Its protein product is CASSLYTYEQYF.

The chain carries TRBV5-4 and TRBJ2-3; 8 nucleotides align to TRBD2. The CDR3 totals 15 residues. V lost 3 bases and J lost 3; bases outside the gene matches: 6. Germline CDR1 and CDR2: SGHNT and YYREEE (reference sequence). The CDR3: CASSSQRGRTDTQYF. The CDR3 DNA reads as TGTGCCAGCAGCTCCCAGCGGGGGAGGACAGATACGCAGTATTTT.

This sequence joins TRBV19 and TRBJ2-3, with a possible D match to TRBD1 (5 bases). Germline assignment: CDR1 LNHDA and CDR2 SQIVND (reference sequence). The V and J ends lost 7 bases and 2 bases respectively, with 13 bases between them. The length of the CDR3 is 14 residues. CDR3 protein: CASKTGYHTDTQYF. The CDR3 DNA reads as TGTGCCAGTAAAACAGGTTATCACACAGATACGCAGTATTTT.

CDR3 in amino acids: CASSLGGGWNNEQFF. The CDR3 coding sequence is TGTGCCAGCAGTCTCGGCGGGGGGTGGAACAATGAGCAGTTCTTC. The chain uses TRBV27 and TRBJ2-1, with TRBD2 identical over 8 bases. The CDR3 spans 15 residues. With V trimmed by 5 bases and J by 5 bases, 8 bases remained unmatched. The V gene's germline CDR1 is MNHEY and CDR2 SMNVEV (reference sequence).

The chain has TRBV27 and TRBJ2-3, with 12 bases fitting TRBD2. In germline, CDR1 is MNHEY, CDR2 SMNVEV (reference sequence). CDR3 size: 17 residues. V shed 4 bases and J 3 bases; nucleotides not matched to a gene: 8. In DNA form, the CDR3 reads TGTGCCAGCAGTTCCTTAGGACTAGCGGGGAAGACAGATACGCAGTATTTT. This encodes CASSSLGLAGKTDTQYF.

The table lists this clone with a count of one. The chain uses TRBV13 and TRBJ1-5; maybe TRBD1 (5 bases). There are 14 residues in the CDR3. Per the germline V gene, CDR1 is PRHDT and CDR2 is FYEKMQ (reference sequence). Deletions cut 7 bases from V and 3 bases from J, with 13 bases between. CDR3 in amino acids: CASTMGHYNQPQHF. CDR3 nucleotides: TGTGCCAGCACGATGGGGCACTACAATCAGCCCCAGCATTTT. Based on the CDR3 plus reference TRBV13 and TRBJ1-5, the full variable domain is AAGVIQSPRHLIKEKRETATLKCYPIPRHDTVYWYQQGPGQDPQFLISFYEKMQSDKGSIPDRFSAQQFSDYHSELNMSSLELGDSALYFCASTMGHYNQPQHFGDGTRLSIL.

The chain joins TRBV18 to TRBJ2-6; D is ambiguous. The germline gives CDR1 KGHSH, CDR2 LQKENI. There are 14 residues in the CDR3. The V end was cut by 8 bases, the J end by 6 bases, with 14 bases between. CDR3 protein: CASLQNPLANVLTF. The CDR3 DNA sequence: TGTGCCAGCCTACAGAATCCTTTGGCCAACGTCCTGACTTTC.

The CDR3 bases are TGTGCCAGCAGCTTGGTCAGTAACAATTCACCCCTCCACTTT. It specifies CASSLVSNNSPLHF. The rearrangement joins TRBV5-4 to TRBJ1-6; the D is unclear. The V end lost 0 bases, the J end lost 7 bases, and 8 bases lay between the germline ends. The CDR3 spans 14 residues. Per germline, CDR1 SGHNT and CDR2 YYREEE (reference sequence).

This sequence joins TRBV6-1 and TRBJ1-1; 7 bases map to TRBD1. The CDR3 has 14 amino acids. Unmatched junction bases numbered 3, after V lost 1 base and J lost 4 bases. Germline CDR1 is MNHNS and CDR2 is SASEGT. The CDR3, as DNA: TGTGCCAGCAGTGAAGAGGGGACAGCCACTGAAGCTTTCTTT. Translating gives CASSEEGTATEAFF.

In its sample, this clone was seen once. The V call is TRBV25-1, the J call TRBJ2-3; 8 bases fit TRBD2. The CDR3 contains 17 residues. Looked up from germline, CDR1 is MGHDK and CDR2 is SYGVNS. With V trimmed by 1 base and J by 6 bases, 12 bases remained unmatched. The DNA of the CDR3 is TGTGCCAGCAGTGAATTAACTGGTCGGGGGGGCCCCGATACGCAGTATTTT. This translates into CASSELTGRGGPDTQYF.

This chain connects TRBV29-1 to TRBJ2-3; D is perhaps TRBD1 (5 bases). The V end was cut by 3 bases, the J end by 2 bases, with 15 bases between. Germline CDR1 is SQVTM and CDR2 is ANQGSEA. The CDR3 loop spans 15 amino acids. The CDR3 protein is CSVDNMWGNTDTQYF. DNA for the CDR3: TGCAGCGTTGATAATATGTGGGGCAACACAGATACGCAGTATTTT.

This sequence joins TRBV7-2 and TRBJ1-3; D may be TRBD1 (5 bases). Germline values: CDR1 SGHTA, CDR2 FQGNSA. The CDR3 totals 15 residues. V was pared by 8 bases and J by 0 bases, with 14 bases between. CDR3 in amino acids: CASSGGTPSGNTIYF. In nucleotides, the CDR3 is TGTGCCAGCTCCGGGGGGACCCCCTCTGGAAACACCATATATTTT. Full variable domain (outside the CDR3, taken from reference TRBV7-2 and TRBJ1-3): GAGVSQSPSNKVTEKGKDVELRCDPISGHTALYWYRQSLGQGLEFLIYFQGNSAPDKSGLPSDRFSAERTGGSVSTLTIQRTQQEDSAVYLCASSGGTPSGNTIYFGEGSWLTVV.

The chain is built from TRBV10-1 and TRBJ2-3, with D unclear. This CDR3 region has 15 residues. V was clipped by 3 bases and J by 2 bases, with 12 bases between them. CDR1 is WNHNN, CDR2 SYGVQD, per germline (reference sequence). The CDR3 nucleotides read TGCGCCAGCAGTGAAAAGAGGAGCGTCACAGATACGCAGTATTTT. Its translation is CASSEKRSVTDTQYF.

The chain has TRBV18 and TRBJ2-3, with TRBD2 identical over 10 bases. In germline, CDR1 is KGHSH, CDR2 LQKENI. V lost 7 bases and J lost 0; bases outside the gene matches: 4. The CDR3 sequence is 15 residues long. CDR3 coding DNA: TGTGCCAGCTGTACTAGCGGGGTAAGCACAGATACGCAGTATTTT. Translating it yields CASCTSGVSTDTQYF.

About this clone itself: Additional DNA sequences in this sample encode the identical CDR3. V is TRBV5-1 and J is TRBJ2-7; possibly TRBD2 for D (7 bases). Trimming took 0 bases from V and 0 from J, leaving 13 bases between them. CDR1 is SGHRS, CDR2 YFSETQ, per germline. The CDR3 runs to 16 residues. CDR3 sequence reads: CASSLVGGQGSYEQYF. The CDR3 nucleotides read TGCGCCAGCAGCTTGGTCGGGGGGCAAGGCTCCTACGAGCAGTACTTC.